The clone carrying this TCR beta chain occurred once. The sample is drawn from a study of blood T cell repertoires in COVID-19. Original processing notes: Estimation of nucleated cell counts was performed using reference gene primer amplification. Generated by immunoSEQ multiplex PCR, the TCRdb table keeps only in-frame clones and is missing some. V, J and clone size reflect that table, while D and trimming were determined from the DNA. The data show fewer than 50,000 clones, around 83% seen once. Per germline, CDR1 SGHNT and CDR2 YENEEA. Losses at the gene ends were 1 base for V and 5 bases for J; bases not matched to a gene: 5. The CDR3 runs to 16 residues.

The genes are TRBV11-3 and TRBJ2-7; TRBD2 matches at 13 bases. Sequencing was performed on peripheral blood. The clonotype comes from a woman older than 75 with active or convalescent COVID-19. DNA of the CDR3: TGTGCCAGCAGCTTAGGGGGGACTAGCGGGATCAACGAGCAGTACTTC. Protein: CASSLGGTSGINEQYF.